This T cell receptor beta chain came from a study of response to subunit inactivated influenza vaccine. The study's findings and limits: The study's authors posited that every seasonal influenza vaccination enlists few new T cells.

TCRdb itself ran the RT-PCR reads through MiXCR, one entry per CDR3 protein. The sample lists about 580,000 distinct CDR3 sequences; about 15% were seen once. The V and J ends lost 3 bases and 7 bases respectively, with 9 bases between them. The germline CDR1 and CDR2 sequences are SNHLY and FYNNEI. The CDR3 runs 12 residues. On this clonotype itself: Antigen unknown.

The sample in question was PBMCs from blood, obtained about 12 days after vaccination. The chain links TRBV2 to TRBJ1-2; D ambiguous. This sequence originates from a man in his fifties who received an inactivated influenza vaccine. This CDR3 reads CASSESRAGYTF. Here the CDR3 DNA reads TGTGCCAGCAGTGAGTCACGGGCTGGCTACACCTTC.